In its sample, the clone carrying this T cell receptor (beta chain) was seen a few times. Antigen: not known. The data belong to a study of T cell repertoires in cytomegalovirus infection. About the study: A matching HLA type, together with CMV infection, was signaled by public TCR beta signatures. Broader study findings: CMV-specific TCR beta clonotypes restricted by HLA-C dominated the ex vivo response. Based on cumulative public TCR beta family frequency, carriers of CMV plus the relevant HLA were identified.

TCRdb independently ran MiXCR on the reads; one entry per CDR3 protein. This table holds more than 650,000 distinct CDR3 sequences, 35% to 45% found once. The trim removed 1 base at V and 7 bases at J, leaving 10 bases unmatched. The CDR3 sequence is 16 residues long. The chain employs TRBV12-3 or TRBV12-4 and TRBJ2-1, with 7 nucleotides matching TRBD2. This sequence was found in a human donor in good health (CMV status not recorded). Some clones in this sample may be carry-over from other donors' samples. The specimen was PBMCs. This chain's CDR3 is CASSLEPGRAANEQFF. The CDR3 DNA sequence: TGTGCCAGCAGTTTAGAACCGGGGAGGGCCGCAAATGAGCAGTTCTTC.